The sequence of this T cell receptor beta chain was determined in a study of blood T cell repertoires in COVID-19. Study background: Material from acute and convalescent COVID-19 was sourced from the United States, Italy and Spain. From T cells, B-cell-depleted T cells, or PBMCs came the material, which was cDNA or gDNA.

V was clipped by 6 bases and J by 6 bases, with 9 bases between them. This CDR3 has 11 residues. In the original processing: For nucleated cells, counts were estimated from reference gene primer amplification. The method was immunoSEQ multiplex PCR; TCRdb's version includes in-frame clones alone and lacks a portion of them. The DNA gave D and trimming, while V, J and clone size come from that table. Of 86,000 or so clones listed, 90% to 95% are singletons. The source is a human donor with active COVID-19. The donor label of this sample is uncertain. J is TRBJ2-7 and V is TRBV12-3 or TRBV12-4, with no clear D. The sequencing input was peripheral blood. For the CDR3, the DNA is TGTGCCAGCAGCCCCCTGCGCGAGCAGTACTTC. Its protein product is CASSPLREQYF.